This T cell receptor beta chain was identified in a study of beta chain features in type 1 diabetes. Findings and caveats of the study: In type 1 diabetes patients, VDJ junctions had fewer insertions; deletions at these junctions were more frequent. Comparison showed that naive, central memory and Treg TCRB repertoires appeared more similar among patients than among healthy donors. Type 1 diabetes patients had moderately but significantly shorter TCRB CDR3s in all four CD4+ subsets. In these data, an HLA type influence on TCRB rearrangement remained unresolved.

The entirety of the isolated RNA underwent reverse transcription, so expressed TCRB transcripts were sequenced. Clones were read by immunoSEQ multiplex PCR, and TCRdb kept only the in-frame ones, dropping some. The sample lists about 650,000 clones; under 15% were seen once. Points on this clone: Its antigen is unknown.

Stem cell-like memory, regulatory, central memory and naive CD4+ cells were sorted via CD45RO/CCR7/CD25/CD127/CD95/CD27. In germline, CDR1 is SGHNT, CDR2 YYREEE (reference sequence). V was clipped by 4 bases and J by 4 bases, with 15 bases between them. The CDR3 has 14 amino acids. This sequence was found in a young man with type 1 diabetes. V usage is TRBV5-4 and J usage is TRBJ2-7, with D possibly called TRBD1 or TRBD2 (5 bases each). Material: naive CD4+ T cells from blood. Here the CDR3 reads CASSRQPGPYEQYF. DNA for the CDR3: TGTGCCAGCAGCCGCCAACCGGGGCCTTACGAGCAGTACTTC.